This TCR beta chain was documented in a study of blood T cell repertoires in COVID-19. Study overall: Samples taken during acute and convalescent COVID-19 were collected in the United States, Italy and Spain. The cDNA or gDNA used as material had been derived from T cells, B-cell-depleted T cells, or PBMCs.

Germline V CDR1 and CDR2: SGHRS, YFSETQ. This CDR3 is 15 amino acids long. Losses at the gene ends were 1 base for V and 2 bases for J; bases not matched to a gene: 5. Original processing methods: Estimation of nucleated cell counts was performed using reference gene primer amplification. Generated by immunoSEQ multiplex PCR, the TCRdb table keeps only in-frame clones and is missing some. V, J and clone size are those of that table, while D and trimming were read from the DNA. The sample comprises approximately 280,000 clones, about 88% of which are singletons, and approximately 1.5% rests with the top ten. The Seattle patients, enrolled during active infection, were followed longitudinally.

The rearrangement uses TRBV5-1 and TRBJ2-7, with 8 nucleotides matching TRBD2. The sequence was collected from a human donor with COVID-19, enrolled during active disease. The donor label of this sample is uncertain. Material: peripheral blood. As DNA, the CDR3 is TGCGCCAGCAGCTTGAGCGGGAGCCGAACCTACGAGCAGTACTTC. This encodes CASSLSGSRTYEQYF.